Sequencing of this TCR beta chain was carried out in a study of CXCR3-negative and CXCR3-positive naive CD8 T cells. Identification of naive CD8+ T cells rested on CD45RO-CCR7+CD27+CD95- status. Notes on the study in general: A higher hydrophobicity marked the TRB CDR3s of CXCR3-positive naive cells versus CXCR3-negative naive cells. Memory, not naive, CXCR3-negative and CXCR3-positive cells differed in TRBV-TRBJ usage.

Notes on this clonotype: The antigen remains unidentified.

The libraries of TRB cDNA were constructed through 5' RACE using UMI labels. With the 5' RACE reads reprocessed, TCRdb shows one record per CDR3 protein and no DNA. The repertoire table contains about 130,000 distinct CDR3 sequences. The germline V gene has CDR1 SEHNR and CDR2 FQNEAQ (reference sequence). The CDR3 consists of 12 residues. Sequences were obtained from naive CXCR3- CD8+ T cells from blood. Subset reported: CD45RO-CCR7+CD27+CD95- naive CD8+ T cells lacking CXCR3 (TNR3-). The chain links TRBV7-9 to TRBJ1-5. This TCR came from a human donor in good health. Some clones in this sample may be carry-over from other donors' samples. The CDR3 spells CASSLAHQPQHF.